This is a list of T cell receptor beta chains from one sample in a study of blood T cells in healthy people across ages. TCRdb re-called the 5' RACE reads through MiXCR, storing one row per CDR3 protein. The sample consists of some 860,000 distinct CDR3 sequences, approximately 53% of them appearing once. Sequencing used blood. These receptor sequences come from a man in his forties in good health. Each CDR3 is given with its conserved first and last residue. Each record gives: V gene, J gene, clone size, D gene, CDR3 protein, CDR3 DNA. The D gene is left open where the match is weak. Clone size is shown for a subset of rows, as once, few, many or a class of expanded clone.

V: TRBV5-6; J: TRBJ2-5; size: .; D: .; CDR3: CASSFLNAWEYF; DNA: TGTGCCAGCAGCTTCCTCAATGCGTGGGAGTACTTC
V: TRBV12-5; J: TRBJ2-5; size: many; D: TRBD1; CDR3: CASGPGQGYQETQYF; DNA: TGTGCTAGTGGACCGGGACAGGGGTACCAAGAGACCCAGTACTTC
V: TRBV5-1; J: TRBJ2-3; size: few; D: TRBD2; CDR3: CASSFPSGGKEDTQYF; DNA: TGCGCCAGCAGCTTCCCTAGCGGGGGAAAAGAAGATACGCAGTATTTT
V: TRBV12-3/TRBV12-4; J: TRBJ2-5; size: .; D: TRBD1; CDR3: CASSFSTDRGGETQYF; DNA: TGTGCCAGCAGTTTTAGCACGGACAGGGGAGGGGAGACCCAGTACTTC
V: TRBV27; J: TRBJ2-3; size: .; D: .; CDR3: CASSLDSTTDTQYF; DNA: TGTGCCAGCAGTTTGGACAGTACCACAGATACGCAGTATTTT
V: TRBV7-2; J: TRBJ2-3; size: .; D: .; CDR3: CASSLAGTTSTDTQYF; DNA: TGTGCCAGCAGCTTGGCCGGGACAACTAGCACAGATACGCAGTATTTT
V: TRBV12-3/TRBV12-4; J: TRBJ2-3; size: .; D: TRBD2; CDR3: CASSQTSGGGYF; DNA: TGTGCCAGCAGCCAGACTAGCGGGGGTGGGTATTTT
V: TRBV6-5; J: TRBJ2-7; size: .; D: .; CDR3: CASSYGAGTYEQYF; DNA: TGTGCCAGCAGTTACGGCGCCGGTACCTACGAGCAGTACTTC
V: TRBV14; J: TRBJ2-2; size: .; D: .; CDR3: CASSQAGHTGELFF; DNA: TGTGCCAGCAGCCAAGCGGGTCACACCGGGGAGCTGTTTTTT
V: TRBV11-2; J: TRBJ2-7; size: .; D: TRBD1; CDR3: CASRPLRTGGEQYF; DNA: TGTGCCAGCAGACCTCTGCGGACAGGGGGCGAGCAGTACTTC
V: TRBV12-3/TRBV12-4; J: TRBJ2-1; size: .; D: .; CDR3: CASRTPGSYNEQFF; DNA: TGTGCCAGCAGAACGCCTGGCTCCTACAATGAGCAGTTCTTC
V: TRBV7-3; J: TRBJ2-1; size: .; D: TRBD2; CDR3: CASSLTPSGSLNEQFF; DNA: TGTGCCAGCAGCTTAACTCCGAGCGGGAGTTTAAATGAGCAGTTCTTC
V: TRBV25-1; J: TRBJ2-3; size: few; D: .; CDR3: CASSEPIYRDGVTDTQYF; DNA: TGTGCCAGCAGTGAACCGATTTACCGGGACGGAGTCACAGATACGCAGTATTTT
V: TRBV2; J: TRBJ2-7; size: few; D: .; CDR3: CASRPPSEQYF; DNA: TGTGCCAGCAGACCTCCCTCCGAGCAGTACTTC
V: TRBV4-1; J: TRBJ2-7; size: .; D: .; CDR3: CASSQQGGGSYEQYF; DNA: TGCGCCAGCAGCCAACAGGGTGGTGGATCCTACGAGCAGTACTTC
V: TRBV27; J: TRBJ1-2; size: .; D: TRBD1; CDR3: CASSHDRDSYGYTF; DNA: TGTGCCAGCAGCCACGACCGGGACAGCTATGGCTACACCTTC
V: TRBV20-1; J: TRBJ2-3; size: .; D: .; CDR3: CSASDGGTSPDTQYF; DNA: TGCAGTGCTAGCGACGGCGGGACCTCTCCAGATACGCAGTATTTT
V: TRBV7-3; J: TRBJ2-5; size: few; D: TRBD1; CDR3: CASSLKASGTGGLDETQYF; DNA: TGTGCCAGCAGCTTAAAGGCCTCTGGGACAGGGGGTTTGGATGAGACCCAGTACTTC
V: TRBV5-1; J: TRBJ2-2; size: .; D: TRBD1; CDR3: CASSLVGTGTGELFF; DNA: TGCGCCAGCAGCTTGGTGGGGACAGGCACCGGGGAGCTGTTTTTT
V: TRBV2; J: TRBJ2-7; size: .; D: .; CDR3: CAGSEQGIGYEQYF; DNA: TGTGCCGGCAGTGAGCAGGGAATAGGCTACGAGCAGTACTTC
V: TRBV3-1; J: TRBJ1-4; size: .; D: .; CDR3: CASSQVRTQTDVLEKLFF; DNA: TGTGCCAGCAGCCAAGTCAGGACCCAAACAGACGTATTGGAAAAACTGTTTTTT
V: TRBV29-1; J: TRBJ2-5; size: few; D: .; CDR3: CSVEGSAKPLTQETQYF; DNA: TGCAGCGTTGAAGGGTCAGCCAAACCTCTAACCCAAGAGACCCAGTACTTC
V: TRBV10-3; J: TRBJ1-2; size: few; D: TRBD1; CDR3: CATAIQGEYGYTF; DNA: TGTGCCACCGCCATACAGGGGGAATATGGCTACACCTTC
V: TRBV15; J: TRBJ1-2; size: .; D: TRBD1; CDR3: CATSRDLNDRGGYTF; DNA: TGTGCCACCAGCAGAGATCTAAATGACAGGGGAGGCTACACCTTC
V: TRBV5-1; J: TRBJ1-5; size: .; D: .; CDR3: CASSLTGRNQPQHF; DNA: TGCGCCAGCAGCTTGACAGGGCGGAATCAGCCCCAGCATTTT
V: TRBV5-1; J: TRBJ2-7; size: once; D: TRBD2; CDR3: CASSVLAGGAPYEQYF; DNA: TGCGCCAGCAGCGTACTAGCGGGAGGAGCGCCCTACGAGCAGTACTTC
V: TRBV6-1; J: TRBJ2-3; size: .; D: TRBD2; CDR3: CATQTSGGATQYF; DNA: TGTGCCACACAGACTAGCGGGGGGGCGACGCAGTATTTT
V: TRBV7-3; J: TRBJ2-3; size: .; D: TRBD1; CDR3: CASSTLQGDTQYF; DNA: TGTGCCAGCAGCACTCTACAGGGGGATACGCAGTATTTT
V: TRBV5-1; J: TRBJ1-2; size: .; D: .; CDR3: CASSFEAYGYTF; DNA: TGCGCCAGCAGCTTCGAGGCCTATGGCTACACCTTC
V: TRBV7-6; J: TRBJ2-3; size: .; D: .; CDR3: CASSPTVGDTQYF; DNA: TGTGCCAGCAGCCCAACGGTAGGGGATACGCAGTATTTT
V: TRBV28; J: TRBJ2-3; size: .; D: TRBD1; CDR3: CASNNGQALSTDTQYF; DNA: TGTGCCAGCAATAATGGACAGGCCCTTAGCACAGATACGCAGTATTTT
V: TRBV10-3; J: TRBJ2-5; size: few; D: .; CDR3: CAISVSTQGQETQYF; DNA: TGTGCCATCAGTGTATCTACACAGGGCCAAGAGACCCAGTACTTC
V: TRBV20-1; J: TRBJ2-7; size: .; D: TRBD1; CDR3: CSARAGDRIHEQYF; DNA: TGCAGTGCTAGAGCGGGGGACAGGATCCACGAGCAGTACTTC
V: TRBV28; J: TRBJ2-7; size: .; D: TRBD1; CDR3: CASSFESGQPLAEQYF; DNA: TGTGCCAGCAGTTTTGAGTCGGGACAGCCCTTGGCCGAGCAGTACTTC
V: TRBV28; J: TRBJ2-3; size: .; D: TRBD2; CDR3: CASSQGLAGLSSTDTQYF; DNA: TGTGCCAGCAGTCAGGGACTAGCGGGCCTATCTAGCACAGATACGCAGTATTTT
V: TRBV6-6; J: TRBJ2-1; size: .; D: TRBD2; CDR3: CASSYAHTSGTDNEQFF; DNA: TGTGCCAGCAGTTATGCACATACTAGCGGGACCGACAATGAGCAGTTCTTC
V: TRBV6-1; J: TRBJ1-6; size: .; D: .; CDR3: CASSDRGVEAPLHF; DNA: TGTGCCAGCAGTGACCGTGGGGTCGAGGCACCCCTCCACTTT
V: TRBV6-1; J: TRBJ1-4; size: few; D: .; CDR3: CASSQDEATNEKLFF; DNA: TGTGCCAGCAGTCAAGACGAAGCAACTAATGAAAAACTGTTTTTT
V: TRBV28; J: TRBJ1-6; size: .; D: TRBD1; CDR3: CASSFLAGQGALTLSPLHF; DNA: TGTGCCAGCAGTTTTTTAGCGGGGCAGGGGGCGCTGACTCTGTCACCCCTCCACTTT
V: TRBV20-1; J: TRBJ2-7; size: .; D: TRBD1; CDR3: CSASIRTGGLEQYF; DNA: TGCAGTGCTAGTATCAGGACAGGGGGCCTCGAGCAGTACTTC